This TCR beta chain was captured in a study of blood T cell repertoires in COVID-19. As processed by the authors: Researchers report that nucleated cell counts were estimated from reference gene primer amplification. Method: immunoSEQ multiplex PCR; TCRdb's copy keeps in-frame clones and lacks some. V, J and clone size reflect that table, while D and trimming were determined from the DNA. The sample carries approximately 220,000 clones, around four fifths recorded once. The CDR3 extends over 15 amino acids. Between the trimmed V and J ends, which lost 3 bases and 6 bases, there was a span of 17 bases. Germline lookup yields CDR1 LNHDA and CDR2 SQIVND (reference sequence).

The sample was peripheral blood. The clonotype originates from a woman in her thirties or forties with active or convalescent COVID-19. The rearrangement links TRBV19 to TRBJ1-1; D not certain. Here the CDR3 DNA reads TGTGCCAGTAGTATGGGTCCCGGATATCAGGCTGAAGCTTTCTTT. It specifies CASSMGPGYQAEAFF.